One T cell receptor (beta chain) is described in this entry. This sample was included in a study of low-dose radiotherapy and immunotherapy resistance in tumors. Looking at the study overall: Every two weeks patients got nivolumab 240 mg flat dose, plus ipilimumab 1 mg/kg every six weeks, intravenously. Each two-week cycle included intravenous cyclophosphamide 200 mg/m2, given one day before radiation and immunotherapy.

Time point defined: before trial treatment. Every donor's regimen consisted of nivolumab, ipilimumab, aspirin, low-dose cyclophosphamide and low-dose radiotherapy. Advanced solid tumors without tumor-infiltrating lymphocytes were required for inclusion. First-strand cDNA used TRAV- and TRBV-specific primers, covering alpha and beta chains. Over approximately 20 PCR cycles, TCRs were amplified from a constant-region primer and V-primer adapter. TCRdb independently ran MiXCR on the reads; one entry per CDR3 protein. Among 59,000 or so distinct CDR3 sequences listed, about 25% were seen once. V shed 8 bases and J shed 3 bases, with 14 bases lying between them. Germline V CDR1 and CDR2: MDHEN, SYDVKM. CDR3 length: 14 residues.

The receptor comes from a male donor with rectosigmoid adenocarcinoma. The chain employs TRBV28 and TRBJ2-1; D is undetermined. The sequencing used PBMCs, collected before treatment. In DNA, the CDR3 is TGTGCCAGCTCTCCGGCCCTACTCTACAATGAGCAGTTCTTC. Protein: CASSPALLYNEQFF.